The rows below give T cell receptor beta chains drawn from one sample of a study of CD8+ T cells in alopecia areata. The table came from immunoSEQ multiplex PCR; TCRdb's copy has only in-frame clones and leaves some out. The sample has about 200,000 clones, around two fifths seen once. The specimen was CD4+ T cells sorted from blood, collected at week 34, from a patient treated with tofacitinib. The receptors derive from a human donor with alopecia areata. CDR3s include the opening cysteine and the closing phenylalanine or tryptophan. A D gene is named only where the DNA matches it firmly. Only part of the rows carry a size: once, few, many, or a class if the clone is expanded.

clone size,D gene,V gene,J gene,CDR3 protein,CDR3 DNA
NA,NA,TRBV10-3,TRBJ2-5,CAISGGAQGETQYF,TGTGCCATCAGTGGGGGTGCACAAGGAGAGACCCAGTACTTC
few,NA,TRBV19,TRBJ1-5,CASSILGAGQPQHF,TGTGCCAGTAGTATCCTCGGGGCAGGGCAGCCCCAGCATTTT
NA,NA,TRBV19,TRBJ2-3,CASRVEGARDTQYF,TGTGCCAGTAGAGTGGAGGGGGCAAGAGATACGCAGTATTTT
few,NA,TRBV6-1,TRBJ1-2,CASWRTGNYGYTF,TGTGCCAGCTGGAGGACGGGAAACTATGGCTACACCTTC
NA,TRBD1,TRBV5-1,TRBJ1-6,CASSTDRGPNSYNSPLHF,TGCGCCAGCAGCACGGACAGGGGGCCCAACTCCTATAATTCACCCCTCCACTTT
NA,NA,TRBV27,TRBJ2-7,CASSFLAGEQYF,TGTGCCAGCAGTTTCCTAGCCGGCGAGCAGTACTTC
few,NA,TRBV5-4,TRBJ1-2,CASSLTRNYGYTF,TGTGCCAGCAGCTTGACCAGGAACTATGGCTACACCTTC
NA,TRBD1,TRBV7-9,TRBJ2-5,CASSAGQGGETQYF,TGTGCCAGCAGCGCCGGACAGGGCGGAGAGACCCAGTACTTC
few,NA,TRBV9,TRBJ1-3,CASSASTGLSDTIYF,TGTGCCAGCAGCGCCAGCACAGGACTGAGCGACACCATATATTTT
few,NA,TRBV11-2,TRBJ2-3,CASSSRTTPQYF,TGTGCCAGCAGCTCGAGGACCACTCCGCAGTATTTT
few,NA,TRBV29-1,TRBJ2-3,CSVEGLTDTQYF,TGCAGCGTTGAGGGACTCACAGATACGCAGTATTTT
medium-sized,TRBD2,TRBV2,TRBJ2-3,CASSPRLAGDFTDTQYF,TGTGCCAGCAGCCCCAGACTAGCGGGGGACTTCACAGATACGCAGTATTTT
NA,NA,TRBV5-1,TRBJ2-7,CASSSGHPYEQYF,TGCGCCAGCAGCTCAGGACATCCCTACGAGCAGTACTTC
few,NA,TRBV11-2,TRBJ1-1,CASSLVPEGNTEAFF,TGTGCCAGCAGCTTAGTTCCGGAAGGGAACACTGAAGCTTTCTTT
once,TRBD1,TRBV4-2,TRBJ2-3,CASGQGARGTDTQYF,TGTGCCAGCGGCCAGGGGGCGCGGGGCACAGATACGCAGTATTTT
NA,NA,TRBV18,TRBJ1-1,CASSLGENTEAFF,TGTGCCAGCTCACTAGGGGAGAACACTGAAGCTTTCTTT
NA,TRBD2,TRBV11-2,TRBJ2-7,CASSTGTSGYEQYF,TGTGCCAGCAGCACCGGGACTAGCGGCTACGAGCAGTACTTC
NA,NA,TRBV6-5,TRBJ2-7,CASSHRDRSAYEQYF,TGTGCCAGCAGTCACCGGGACCGGAGTGCCTACGAGCAGTACTTC
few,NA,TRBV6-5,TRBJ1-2,CASSYSVITVYGYTF,TGTGCCAGCAGTTACTCAGTGATCACGGTCTATGGCTACACCTTC
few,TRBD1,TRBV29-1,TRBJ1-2,CSVAVVVWDRSLKDYGYTF,TGCAGCGTTGCGGTAGTAGTCTGGGACAGGAGCCTAAAGGACTATGGCTACACCTTC
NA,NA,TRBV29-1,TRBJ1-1,CSGVPSLSLYTEAFF,TGCAGCGGGGTGCCTAGTTTGAGTTTGTACACTGAAGCTTTCTTT
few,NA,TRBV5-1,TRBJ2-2,CASSLVSGVNTGELFF,TGCGCCAGCAGCTTGGTATCAGGGGTGAACACCGGGGAGCTGTTTTTT
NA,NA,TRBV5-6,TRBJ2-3,CASSLDRSTDTQYF,TGTGCCAGCAGCTTGGATCGTTCCACAGATACGCAGTATTTT
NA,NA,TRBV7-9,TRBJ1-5,CASSLGARPQPQHF,TGTGCCAGCAGCTTGGGCGCGAGGCCCCAGCCCCAGCATTTT
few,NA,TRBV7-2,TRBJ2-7,CASSLARAGSSYEQYF,TGTGCCAGCAGCTTAGCAAGGGCAGGAAGCTCCTACGAGCAGTACTTC
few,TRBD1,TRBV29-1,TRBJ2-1,CSVELPQGRSYNEQFF,TGCAGCGTTGAGCTCCCACAGGGGCGCTCCTACAATGAGCAGTTCTTC
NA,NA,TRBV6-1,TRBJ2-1,CASSEEGGPPYNEQFF,TGTGCCAGCAGTGAAGAAGGCGGGCCGCCCTACAATGAGCAGTTCTTC
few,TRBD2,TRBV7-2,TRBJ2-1,CASSLQAGGPRNEQFF,TGTGCCAGCAGCTTACAAGCGGGAGGGCCTCGGAATGAGCAGTTCTTC
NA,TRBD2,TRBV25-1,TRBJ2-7,CAAGTRLYEQYF,TGTGCCGCTGGGACTAGGCTTTACGAGCAGTACTTC
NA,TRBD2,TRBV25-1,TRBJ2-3,CASTSGGQGRYTDTQYF,TGTGCCAGCACCTCGGGGGGGCAGGGGCGTTACACAGATACGCAGTATTTT
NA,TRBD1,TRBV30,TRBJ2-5,CAWRKGQYQETQYF,TGTGCCTGGAGGAAGGGACAGTACCAAGAGACCCAGTACTTC
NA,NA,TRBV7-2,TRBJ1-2,CASSFSPGLAREGYTF,TGTGCCAGCAGTTTCTCACCAGGGTTAGCCCGGGAAGGCTACACCTTC
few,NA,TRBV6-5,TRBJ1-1,CASSYGQGRTEAFF,TGTGCCAGCAGTTACGGGCAGGGTAGGACTGAAGCTTTCTTT
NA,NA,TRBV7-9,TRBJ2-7,CASSFRSSSYEQYF,TGTGCCAGCAGCTTCCGGTCTTCCTCCTACGAGCAGTACTTC
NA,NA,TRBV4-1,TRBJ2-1,CASSQDRTYNEQFF,TGCGCCAGCAGCCAAGATCGCACCTACAATGAGCAGTTCTTC
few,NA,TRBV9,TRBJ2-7,CASSVGQGFYEQYF,TGTGCCAGCAGCGTAGGCCAGGGATTCTACGAGCAGTACTTC
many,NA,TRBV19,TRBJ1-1,CASRHTGTTEAFF,TGTGCCAGTAGGCATACAGGGACGACTGAAGCTTTCTTT
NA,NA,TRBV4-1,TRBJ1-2,CASSRPGVTNYGYTF,TGCGCCAGCAGCCGCCCCGGGGTTACTAACTATGGCTACACCTTC
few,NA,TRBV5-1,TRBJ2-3,CASSLAPTGDTQYF,TGCGCCAGCAGCTTGGCCCCGACGGGAGATACGCAGTATTTT
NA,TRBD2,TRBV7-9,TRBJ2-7,CASSFKREASYEQYF,TGTGCCAGCAGTTTTAAGCGGGAGGCCTCCTACGAGCAGTACTTC
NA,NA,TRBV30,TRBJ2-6,CAWSAALINSGANVLTF,TGTGCCTGGAGTGCGGCCCTTATAAACTCTGGGGCCAACGTCCTGACTTTC
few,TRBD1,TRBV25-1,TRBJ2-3,CASSETGGTDTQYF,TGTGCCAGCAGTGAGACAGGGGGGACAGATACGCAGTATTTT
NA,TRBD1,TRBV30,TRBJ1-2,CAWSATGRGYTF,TGTGCCTGGAGTGCGACAGGGCGAGGCTACACCTTC
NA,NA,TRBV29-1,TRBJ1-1,CSTGSLGTEAFF,TGCAGCACTGGGAGCTTGGGCACTGAAGCTTTCTTT
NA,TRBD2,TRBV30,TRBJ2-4,CAWSGRTSGRAAKNIQYF,TGTGCCTGGAGTGGCCGGACTAGCGGGAGGGCCGCCAAAAACATTCAGTACTTC
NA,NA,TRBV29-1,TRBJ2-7,CSVEIRGGEQYF,TGCAGCGTTGAAATCAGGGGCGGCGAGCAGTACTTC
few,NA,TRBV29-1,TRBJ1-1,CSVCRQGNTEAFF,TGCAGCGTTTGTCGGCAGGGGAACACTGAAGCTTTCTTT
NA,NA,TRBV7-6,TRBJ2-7,CASSLEGPRTETYEQYF,TGTGCCAGCAGCTTAGAGGGACCCCGGACAGAGACCTACGAGCAGTACTTC
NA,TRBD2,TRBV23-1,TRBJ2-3,CASSQWASGASTDTQYF,TGCGCCAGCAGTCAATGGGCAAGCGGGGCCAGCACAGATACGCAGTATTTT
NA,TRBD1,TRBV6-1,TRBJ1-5,CASSRGEYSNQPQHF,TGTGCCAGCAGCAGGGGGGAGTATAGCAATCAGCCCCAGCATTTT
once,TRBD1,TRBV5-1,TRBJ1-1,CASSLDGQGLNTEAFF,TGCGCCAGCAGCTTGGATGGACAGGGGTTGAACACTGAAGCTTTCTTT
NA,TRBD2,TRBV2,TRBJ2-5,CASSSSGSLQYF,TGTGCCAGCAGCTCTAGCGGGAGCCTTCAGTACTTC
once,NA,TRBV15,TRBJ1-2,CATSRAGQGLNYGYTF,TGTGCCACCAGCAGAGCGGGGCAGGGTTTGAACTATGGCTACACCTTC
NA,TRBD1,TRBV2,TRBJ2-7,CASTLQGYEQYF,TGTGCCAGCACCCTACAGGGGTACGAGCAGTACTTC
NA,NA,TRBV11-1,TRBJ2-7,CASSFRGGPYEQYF,TGTGCCAGCAGCTTTAGGGGGGGACCCTACGAGCAGTACTTC
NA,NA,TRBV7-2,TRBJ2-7,CASSIQGRGDEQYF,TGTGCCAGCAGCATACAGGGGAGGGGCGACGAGCAGTACTTC